Below, 14 T cell receptor beta chains from the same sample are listed, as sequenced in a study of prognosis after radiotherapy for stage I lung cancer. The authors amplified TCR beta CDR3 from genomic DNA using two-round multiplex PCR. With primers specific to each TRBV and TRBJ gene, the first-round PCR was performed. TCRdb called the multiplex PCR reads again in MiXCR, with one record for every CDR3 protein. The sample contains more than 30,000 distinct CDR3 sequences, 42% of which appear only once. The sample was PBMCs, taken before or after stereotactic body radiation therapy (not recorded which). Receptors were obtained from a donor at least 50 years old with non-small cell lung cancer.

Comment on this clonotype: A junction end diverges from the germline sequence, so it may reflect a read error. The chain uses TRBV6-1 and TRBJ2-3, with TRBD1 matching over 7 bases. This CDR3 has 14 residues. The germline CDR1 and CDR2 sequences are MNHNS and SASEGT. CDR3 sequence (DNA): TGTGCCAGCAGTAGAGGGGGCGGCACAGATACGGAGTATTTT. This encodes CASSRGGGTDTEYF.

The chain links TRBV6-1 to TRBJ1-2, with 7 bases matching TRBD1. The trim removed 6 bases at V and 7 bases at J, leaving 14 bases unmatched. The CDR3 is 15 amino acids. In germline, CDR1 is MNHNS, CDR2 SASEGT. The CDR3 loop is CASSLGPNRGAGYTF. DNA for the CDR3: TGTGCCAGCAGCCTAGGTCCCAACAGGGGTGCTGGCTACACCTTC.

This clonotype has at least ten counts. The chain joins TRBV10-3 to TRBJ2-3; maybe TRBD1 (6 bases). In germline, CDR1 is ENHRY, CDR2 SYGVKD. CDR3 length: 13 amino acids. Deletions cut 8 bases from V and 2 bases from J, with 11 bases between. Here the CDR3 DNA reads TGTGCCATCGATAGGGGGAACACAGATACGCAGTATTTT. It yields the protein CAIDRGNTDTQYF.

In this sample, this clonotype turned up many times. This rearrangement joins TRBV20-1 to TRBJ1-1; tentative D call: TRBD1 (6 bases). Deletions cut 5 bases from V and 0 bases from J, with 10 bases between. Germline V gene sequence: CDR1 DFQATT, CDR2 SNEGSKA (reference sequence). This CDR3 has 13 residues. The CDR3 DNA is TGCAGTGCTGGGGACATTTTGAACACTGAAGCTTTCTTT. This gives the protein CSAGDILNTEAFF.

The chain carries TRBV11-3 and TRBJ2-1, with a weak D call TRBD2 (5 bases). The CDR3 has 12 amino acids. The germline V gene encodes CDR1 SGHNT and CDR2 YENEEA. Trimming cost V 7 bases and J 6 bases, with 10 bases left between them. The chain's CDR3 is CASTSGGNEQFF. CDR3 nucleotides: TGTGCCAGCACCAGCGGTGGCAATGAGCAGTTCTTC. Based on the CDR3 plus reference TRBV11-3 and TRBJ2-1, the full variable domain is EAGVVQSPRYKIIEKKQPVAFWCNPISGHNTLYWYLQNLGQGPELLIRYENEEAVDDSQLPKDRFSAERLKGVDSTLKIQPAELGDSAVYLCASTSGGNEQFFGPGTRLTVL.

The chain combines TRBV6-9 with TRBJ2-1; D call uncertain. CDR1 is MNHGY, CDR2 SVAAGI, per germline. The CDR3 has 13 residues. Trimming removed 3 bases at V and 6 bases at J, with 9 bases between. CDR3 amino acids: CASSYDRVNEQFF. The CDR3 coding sequence is TGTGCCAGCAGTTACGATAGGGTCAATGAGCAGTTCTTC.

This clonotype appeared many times. This chain links TRBV6-1 with TRBJ2-2; D is perhaps TRBD1 (5 bases). CDR3 size: 15 residues. CDR1 and CDR2 (germline): MNHNS, SASEGT. Trimming took off 6 bases at V and 6 bases at J, with 17 bases between the two ends. CDR3 bases: TGTGCCAGCAGCCCCCGACAGAGTTTGCCCGGGGAGCTGTTTTTT. Its protein is CASSPRQSLPGELFF.

This clonotype was found many times. The rearrangement uses TRBV9 and TRBJ2-2, with TRBD1 matching over 10 bases. The CDR3 totals 16 residues. V lost 4 bases to trimming and J lost 4 bases; unmatched junction nucleotides: 7. Germline V CDR1 and CDR2: SGDLS, YYNGEE. The CDR3 bases are TGTGCCAGCAGCTCGAGGGGGACAGGGGCCACCGGGGAGCTGTTTTTT. It encodes CASSSRGTGATGELFF. Complete variable domain (other parts from reference TRBV9 and TRBJ2-2): DSGVTQTPKHLITATGQRVTLRCSPRSGDLSVYWYQQSLDQGLQFLIQYYNGEERAKGNILERFSAQQFPDLHSELNLSSLELGDSALYFCASSSRGTGATGELFFGEGSRLTVL.

In its sample, this clonotype was seen many times. This chain connects TRBV6-4 to TRBJ2-3, with D unclear. V was clipped by 5 bases and J by 3 bases, with 9 bases between them. The germline gives CDR1 MRHNA, CDR2 SNTAGT. The CDR3 contains 13 residues. CDR3 nucleotides: TGTGCCAGCAGTTCGGAGAATACAGATACGCAGTATTTT. Protein: CASSSENTDTQYF.

This clonotype was observed many times. V and J are TRBV7-3 and TRBJ2-3; D may be TRBD1 (5 bases). The V gene lost 4 bases and the J gene lost 4 bases, with 12 bases spanning the gap. CDR1 is SGHTA, CDR2 FQGTGA, per germline. There are 14 residues in the CDR3. The CDR3 sequence is CASSYAGFADTQYF. CDR3 bases: TGTGCCAGCAGCTACGCAGGGTTCGCAGATACGCAGTATTTT.

The chain has TRBV19 and TRBJ1-5, with D maybe TRBD1 (5 bases). V shed 7 bases and J shed 5 bases, with 24 bases lying between them. CDR1 is LNHDA, CDR2 SQIVND, per germline (reference sequence). CDR3 size: 17 residues. CDR3 in amino acids: CASIPGGFWGSDQPQHF. The CDR3 DNA follows: TGTGCCAGTATCCCCGGGGGTTTTTGGGGGTCCGATCAGCCCCAGCATTTT.

By share, this clonotype counts as medium-sized. The V and J genes are TRBV27 and TRBJ1-2, with 7 positions matching TRBD1. The junction had 12 bases not matched to a gene; V was cut back by 2 bases and J by 0 bases. Germline V gene sequence: CDR1 MNHEY, CDR2 SMNVEV (reference sequence). The CDR3 runs to 18 residues. CDR3 region: CASSLGRGRPDTNYGYTF. In DNA form, the CDR3 reads TGTGCCAGCAGTTTAGGGAGGGGGCGACCGGATACTAACTATGGCTACACCTTC.

This clonotype was counted ten times or more. The chain employs TRBV6-5 and TRBJ2-1, with 11 bases fitting TRBD2. Germline V gene sequence: CDR1 MNHEY, CDR2 SVGAGI. V trimming: 0 bases; J trimming: 6 bases; junction bases outside the gene matches: 1. The CDR3 is 15 amino acids. The CDR3 is CASSYSSGRANEQFF. The CDR3 nucleotides are TGTGCCAGCAGTTACTCTAGCGGGAGGGCCAATGAGCAGTTCTTC.

With regard to this clonotype: With a much larger clone just one base away, this may be a read error. V gene TRBV6-1 combines with J gene TRBJ1-5, with unresolved D. Germline V gene data show CDR1 as MNHNS and CDR2 as SASEGT. CDR3 length: 13 residues. DNA for the CDR3: TGTGCCAGAAGTGACCCCCCCCACCAGCCCCAGCATTTT. As protein: CARSDPPHQPQHF.